The 26 T cell receptor beta chains below were found in one sample sequenced in a study of beta chain features in type 1 diabetes. The authors reverse transcribed all of the isolated RNA, so sequencing captured expressed TCRB transcripts. Libraries were prepared by immunoSEQ multiplex PCR; TCRdb keeps only in-frame clonotypes and omits some of them. In the table there are 970,000 or so clones, about a sixth of which are singletons. Sequencing was done on a sample of naive CD4+ T cells from blood. The origin of the receptors is a woman between 18 and 30 years old in good health.

This clone has only a few counts. The rearrangement joins TRBV5-4 to TRBJ2-7, with TRBD1 identical over 12 bases. Germline assignment: CDR1 SGHNT and CDR2 YYREEE (reference sequence). The V and J ends lost 5 bases and 6 bases, in that order; junction bases with no gene match: 9. The CDR3 contains 15 residues. CDR3: CASSGPGQGASEQYF. The CDR3 region has the DNA TGTGCCAGCAGTGGACCGGGACAGGGGGCCTCCGAGCAGTACTTC.

The sample holds a few counts of this clone. The V call is TRBV28, the J call TRBJ1-2; possible D gene TRBD1, 5 bases. V was shortened by 7 bases and J by 8 bases, with 17 bases between the two germline ends. This CDR3 is built from 13 residues. CDR1 and CDR2 from the germline V gene are MDHEN and SYDVKM. In DNA form, the CDR3 reads TGTGCCAGCATCCTGGGGGGGAGCAGCGGCTACACCTTC. It is translated as CASILGGSSGYTF.

The rearrangement links TRBV10-3 to TRBJ1-4; 8 bases are a match to TRBD1. Germline values: CDR1 ENHRY, CDR2 SYGVKD. The V and J ends lost 0 bases and 2 bases, in that order; junction bases with no gene match: 8. The CDR3 runs to 18 residues. For the CDR3, the DNA is TGTGCCATCAGTGAGTCGGACAGGGCCGGCCGCACTAATGAAAAACTGTTTTTT. It encodes CAISESDRAGRTNEKLFF.

The V gene is TRBV18, the J gene TRBJ1-1; TRBD1 might be the D (6 bases). In germline, CDR1 is KGHSH, CDR2 LQKENI. This CDR3 contains 17 residues. Trimming removed 2 bases from V and 2 bases from J, with 18 bases in between. CDR3 region: CASSPSVYWTDNTEAFF. The CDR3 DNA reads TGTGCCAGCTCACCATCGGTTTATTGGACAGATAACACTGAAGCTTTCTTT.

There are a few counts of this clone. The J gene is TRBJ1-4, the V gene TRBV7-9; D is ambiguous. V lost 2 bases and J 5 bases, leaving 12 bases between the germline ends. CDR3 length: 15 amino acids. Germline V lookup: CDR1 SEHNR, CDR2 FQNEAQ (reference sequence). The CDR3 sequence is CASSLWIGSNEKLFF. CDR3 coding DNA: TGTGCCAGCAGCTTATGGATAGGCAGCAATGAAAAACTGTTTTTT.

The CDR3 sequence: CASSYWEDTQYF. The DNA for the CDR3 is TGTGCCAGCAGTTACTGGGAAGATACGCAGTATTTT. This chain uses TRBV6-6 with TRBJ2-3; D not certain. The CDR3 consists of 12 residues. V lost 1 base, J lost 5 bases, and 4 bases lay in between. CDR1 and CDR2 from the germline V gene are MNHNY and SVGAGI (reference sequence).

The J gene is TRBJ2-1, the V gene TRBV11-2; D gene ambiguous. V was trimmed by 6 bases and J by 1 base, leaving 7 bases between them. CDR1 and CDR2 (germline): SGHAT, FQNNGV. CDR3 size: 13 residues. CDR3 amino acids: CASRGQSYNEQFF. The CDR3 DNA sequence: TGTGCCAGCAGGGGTCAATCCTACAATGAGCAGTTCTTC. The full variable domain, completed using reference TRBV11-2 and TRBJ2-1, is EAGVAQSPRYKIIEKRQSVAFWCNPISGHATLYWYQQILGQGPKLLIQFQNNGVVDDSQLPKDRFSAERLKGVDSTLKIQPAKLEDSAVYLCASRGQSYNEQFFGPGTRLTVL.

V usage is TRBV5-6 and J usage is TRBJ2-2; 10 bases are a match to TRBD1. V lost 4 bases and J lost 0; bases outside the gene matches: 3. The CDR3 totals 16 residues. CDR1 and CDR2 (germline): SGHDT, YYEEEE. The CDR3 here is CASSRDRGPNTGELFF. CDR3 in DNA: TGTGCCAGCAGCAGAGACAGGGGGCCGAACACCGGGGAGCTGTTTTTT. The whole variable domain, remainder taken from reference TRBV5-6 and TRBJ2-2, is DAGVTQSPTHLIKTRGQQVTLRCSPKSGHDTVSWYQQALGQGPQFIFQYYEEEERQRGNFPDRFSGHQFPNYSSELNVNALLLGDSALYLCASSRDRGPNTGELFFGEGSRLTVL.

This clone was counted a few times. The V gene is TRBV7-8, the J gene TRBJ1-1; possibly TRBD1 for D (5 bases). This CDR3 is built from 16 residues. V lost 5 bases, J lost 11 bases, and 27 bases lay in between. Germline V CDR1 and CDR2: SGHVS, FQNEAQ. The CDR3, as DNA: TGTGCCAGCAGCAGAGCCTACCGGGACCGGACCCTGTGGGCTTTCTTT. Its protein product is CASSRAYRDRTLWAFF.

This clone has only a few counts. This chain joins TRBV5-4 and TRBJ2-2; TRBD2 matches 7 bases. This CDR3 contains 16 residues. Germline assignment: CDR1 SGHNT and CDR2 YYREEE (reference sequence). Trimming cost V 0 bases and J 3 bases; bases outside gene matches: 5. The CDR3 DNA sequence: TGTGCCAGCAGCTTGGGCGGGAGCTACGACACCGGGGAGCTGTTTTTT. Translating gives CASSLGGSYDTGELFF.

The sample holds a few counts of this clone. The chain recombines TRBV2 with TRBJ2-2; no reliable D call. The germline CDR1 and CDR2 sequences are SNHLY and FYNNEI. The CDR3 has 15 amino acids. V was clipped by 0 bases and J by 7 bases, with 12 bases between them. The CDR3 nucleotides read TGTGCCAGCAGTGAAGCGCGTCAAGCAGTCGGGGAGCTGTTTTTT. It yields the protein CASSEARQAVGELFF.

The chain links TRBV28 to TRBJ1-5; perhaps TRBD1 as D (5 bases). The length of the CDR3 is 16 residues. V was pared by 9 bases and J by 2 bases, with 20 bases between. Germline V gene lookup returns CDR1 MDHEN and CDR2 SYDVKM. CDR3 coding DNA: TGTGCCAGTTGGGGGACGCCCAAATTGGGCAATCAGCCCCAGCATTTT. This encodes CASWGTPKLGNQPQHF.

This rearrangement joins TRBV21-1 to TRBJ1-2. TRBV21-1 is a pseudogene locus. This CDR3 spans 14 amino acids. Here the CDR3 DNA reads TGTGCCAGCAGCAAAGGTCCCAGCAATTATGGCTACACCTTC. Translating it yields CASSKGPSNYGYTF.

This sequence joins TRBV7-8 and TRBJ2-7; 7 nucleotides agree with TRBD1. The trim removed 5 bases at V and 7 bases at J, leaving 5 bases unmatched. The CDR3 is 12 residues long. Per germline, CDR1 SGHVS and CDR2 FQNEAQ. The CDR3: CASSHDRDEQYF. Here the CDR3 DNA reads TGTGCCAGCAGCCACGACAGGGATGAGCAGTACTTC.

The chain has TRBV28 and TRBJ1-1; no clear D gene. The CDR3 has 13 residues. Looked up from germline, CDR1 is MDHEN and CDR2 is SYDVKM. V was cut by 4 bases and J by 6 bases, with 12 bases left in between. The chain's CDR3 is CASSSTQDSEAFF. CDR3 sequence (DNA): TGTGCCAGCAGTTCCACACAAGACTCTGAAGCTTTCTTT.

This clone has just a few counts. This chain uses TRBV28 with TRBJ1-1; D is unresolved. The CDR3 runs to 14 residues. CDR1 and CDR2 from the germline V gene are MDHEN and SYDVKM. V gave up 5 bases and J gave up 5 bases, with 15 bases separating them. CDR3 in amino acids: CASSAGTATTEAFF. Written as DNA, the CDR3 is TGTGCCAGCAGTGCAGGAACAGCGACAACTGAAGCTTTCTTT.

This chain's CDR3 is CASSARSLAIEQFF. CDR3 coding DNA: TGTGCCAGCAGCGCCCGAAGTCTAGCGATTGAGCAGTTCTTC. The chain combines TRBV4-2 with TRBJ2-1, with D perhaps TRBD2 (6 bases). This CDR3 is 14 amino acids long. Germline loops: CDR1 LGHNA, CDR2 YNFKEQ. The V and J ends lost 5 bases and 9 bases respectively, with 17 bases between them.

This clone was counted only a few times. This sequence joins TRBV7-9 and TRBJ2-7, with TRBD1 as a possible D gene (6 bases). The germline V and J ends were trimmed by 5 bases and 2 bases, with 22 bases remaining between them. Germline loops: CDR1 SEHNR, CDR2 FQNEAQ (reference sequence). The CDR3 consists of 17 residues. The CDR3 is CASSVPPRAGDAYEQYF. The DNA of the CDR3 is TGTGCCAGCAGCGTCCCACCTCGGGCAGGGGATGCCTACGAGCAGTACTTC.

This rearrangement joins TRBV18 to TRBJ2-3; possibly TRBD2 for D (5 bases). Trimming removed 2 bases from V and 0 bases from J, with 15 bases in between. Germline V gene lookup returns CDR1 KGHSH and CDR2 LQKENI. This CDR3 spans 17 amino acids. DNA for the CDR3: TGTGCCAGCTCACCATTTCGGCGGAGCGGTAGCACAGATACGCAGTATTTT. Protein sequence: CASSPFRRSGSTDTQYF. Supplemented by reference TRBV18 and TRBJ2-3, the full variable domain reads NAGVMQNPRHLVRRRGQEARLRCSPMKGHSHVYWYRQLPEEGLKFMVYLQKENIIDESGMPKERFSAEFPKEGPSILRIQQVVRGDSAAYFCASSPFRRSGSTDTQYFGPGTRLTVL.

As concerns this clone: Additional DNA sequences in this sample encode the identical CDR3. The J gene is TRBJ1-1, the V gene TRBV7-3, with D possibly matching TRBD1 (5 bases). Per the germline V gene, CDR1 is SGHTA and CDR2 is FQGTGA. The CDR3 sequence is 14 residues long. V lost 4 bases and J lost 1, with 10 bases in between. CDR3 DNA: TGTGCCAGCAGCTCCGGGACGGGGAACACTGAAGCTTTCTTT. Protein product: CASSSGTGNTEAFF.

A few counts support this clone. CDR3 residues: CASSTGTSVYNEQFF. DNA for the CDR3: TGTGCCAGCAGCACCGGGACTAGCGTTTACAATGAGCAGTTCTTC. This sequence joins TRBV7-2 and TRBJ2-1; 10 bases are shared with TRBD2. CDR1 SGHTA and CDR2 FQGNSA come from the germline V gene. The CDR3 runs 15 residues. V lost 5 bases and J lost 4; bases outside the gene matches: 5.

The chain joins TRBV7-2 to TRBJ2-1; perhaps TRBD2 as D (6 bases). CDR1 and CDR2 from the germline V gene are SGHTA and FQGNSA. The CDR3 covers 17 residues. The V end was cut by 2 bases, the J end by 0 bases, with 14 bases between. In nucleotides, the CDR3 is TGTGCCAGCAGCTTACAGACTAGTCGGAGCTCCTACAATGAGCAGTTCTTC. As protein: CASSLQTSRSSYNEQFF.

This clone was counted only a few times. The rearrangement links TRBV7-2 to TRBJ2-7; 10 bases are shared with TRBD1. The CDR3 sequence is 15 residues long. Losses at the gene ends were 5 bases for V and 7 bases for J; bases not matched to a gene: 11. The V gene's germline CDR1 is SGHTA and CDR2 FQGNSA. CDR3 in DNA: TGTGCCAGCAGCGTCCGGGACAGGGGCTCCGGAGAGCAGTACTTC. Its protein is CASSVRDRGSGEQYF.

This clone was seen a few times. The chain couples TRBV7-9 to TRBJ2-5, with D perhaps assigned TRBD1 or TRBD2 (5 bases each). The V end was cut by 2 bases, the J end by 5 bases, with 15 bases between. The CDR3 loop spans 15 amino acids. CDR1 is SEHNR and CDR2 is FQNEAQ in the germline V gene (reference sequence). The CDR3 nucleotides are TGTGCCAGCAGCTTACAGGGCCCCAGGAGGGAGACCCAGTACTTC. It translates to CASSLQGPRRETQYF.

The rearrangement uses TRBV5-4 and TRBJ2-5; 7 bases agree with TRBD1. The CDR3 has 14 amino acids. J gave up 5 bases and V 4 bases, and 8 bases lay outside the gene matches. Germline loops: CDR1 SGHNT, CDR2 YYREEE (reference sequence). The CDR3 coding sequence is TGTGCCAGCAGCCAACAGGGGAGTGCGGAGACCCAGTACTTC. Translation gives CASSQQGSAETQYF.

This clone was picked up a small number of times. The chain joins TRBV5-1 to TRBJ2-1; TRBD2 matches at 15 bases. Germline CDR1 reads SGHRS; CDR2 reads YFSETQ. V shed 6 bases and J 6 bases; nucleotides not matched to a gene: 16. This CDR3 is built from 19 residues. The chain's CDR3 is CASILTPGLAGGGGNEQFF. The CDR3 bases are TGCGCCAGCATACTTACCCCGGGACTAGCGGGAGGAGGGGGCAATGAGCAGTTCTTC.